Following are 19 T cell receptor beta chains from one sample sequenced in a study of shared clonotypes between healthy human individuals. Produced via immunoSEQ multiplex PCR; TCRdb's table is partial and in-frame only. This table has fewer than 600,000 clones, 79% appearing once. Sequencing was performed on PBMCs. Receptors originate from a woman in her forties in good health. Some clones in this sample may be carry-over from other donors' samples.

This clone has only a few counts. The chain uses TRBV10-3 and TRBJ2-3; TRBD2 matches at 11 bases. In germline, CDR1 is ENHRY, CDR2 SYGVKD. The CDR3 has 15 residues. With 7 bases clipped from V and 2 bases from J, the junction kept 5 bases outside the gene matches. CDR3 DNA: TGTGCCATCAAATGGGGACTAGCGGACACAGATACGCAGTATTTT. The encoded protein is CAIKWGLADTDTQYF.

The gene calls are TRBV28 and TRBJ2-7; 8 bases fit TRBD1. Germline CDR1 and CDR2: MDHEN and SYDVKM. The CDR3 consists of 15 residues. V dropped 10 bases and J dropped 3; count of bases not matched to a gene: 14. CDR3 sequence reads: CAKTPVGQAYYEQYF. DNA of the CDR3: TGTGCCAAGACGCCCGTGGGACAGGCCTACTACGAGCAGTACTTC.

The chain recombines TRBV7-3 with TRBJ2-1; TRBD2 aligns across 8 bases. With 1 base clipped from V and 8 bases from J, the junction kept 10 bases outside the gene matches. In germline, CDR1 is SGHTA, CDR2 FQGTGA. The CDR3 runs to 16 residues. The CDR3 DNA reads TGTGCCAGCAGCTTAAGGGCCAGCGGGAGCTCGGATGAGCAGTTCTTC. Translation: CASSLRASGSSDEQFF.

J is TRBJ2-2 and V is TRBV7-9, with TRBD1 identical over 7 bases. Germline CDR1 SEHNR, CDR2 FQNEAQ (reference sequence). Unmatched junction bases numbered 12, after V lost 6 bases and J lost 5 bases. The CDR3 is 16 amino acids. The CDR3 sequence: CASSFAGGAVTGELFF. Here the CDR3 DNA reads TGTGCCAGCAGTTTCGCAGGGGGAGCGGTGACCGGGGAGCTGTTTTTT.

This clone has just one count. This chain connects TRBV14 to TRBJ2-1; D perhaps matches TRBD2 (7 bases). V lost 4 bases and J 6 bases, leaving 19 bases between the germline ends. This CDR3 spans 16 amino acids. The germline CDR1 and CDR2 sequences are SGHDN and FVKESK. The CDR3 DNA reads TGTGCCAGCAGCCCATGGGACACTAGCGAAGTCAATGAGCAGTTCTTC. Amino acid sequence: CASSPWDTSEVNEQFF.

This clone was recorded once. The V gene is TRBV5-1, the J gene TRBJ1-3; D possibly corresponds to TRBD1 (5 bases). The germline gives CDR1 SGHRS, CDR2 YFSETQ. V gave up 4 bases and J gave up 3 bases, with 11 bases separating them. This CDR3 has 14 amino acids. The CDR3 sequence: CASSLGEGGNTIYF. For the CDR3, the DNA is TGCGCCAGCAGCCTAGGGGAGGGTGGAAACACCATATATTTT.

This chain joins TRBV19 and TRBJ2-1, with 11 bases identical to TRBD2. V gave up 4 bases and J gave up 6 bases; unmatched junction bases: 20. CDR1 is LNHDA, CDR2 SQIVND, per germline (reference sequence). The CDR3 covers 20 residues. The DNA of the CDR3 is TGTGCCAGTAGTAGACCTCCTACTAGCGGGAGTTTCATAGGGTTCAATGAGCAGTTCTTC. Its translation: CASSRPPTSGSFIGFNEQFF.

This chain links TRBV10-3 with TRBJ2-3, with D tentatively TRBD1 or TRBD2 (6 bases each). Trimming cost V 2 bases and J 6 bases, with 9 bases left between them. Germline CDR1 is ENHRY and CDR2 is SYGVKD. CDR3 size: 13 residues. In DNA, the CDR3 is TGTGCCATCAGTGAGGGGGGGCGGGATACGCAGTATTTT. Encoded protein: CAISEGGRDTQYF.

V and J are TRBV5-4 and TRBJ2-7; D is uncertain. Germline assignment: CDR1 SGHNT and CDR2 YYREEE (reference sequence). V lost 2 bases, J lost 6 bases, and 9 bases lay in between. The CDR3 length is 12 residues. The CDR3 region has the DNA TGTGCCAGCAGCTTCGGTTTCGGCGAGCAGTACTTC. Translating it yields CASSFGFGEQYF.

The chain is built from TRBV2 and TRBJ2-2, with 7 bases lining up with TRBD2. After removal of 8 bases from V and 4 bases from J, the junction contained 7 bases not matched to a gene. Germline assignment: CDR1 SNHLY and CDR2 FYNNEI. The CDR3 is made up of 14 amino acids. The CDR3 reads CASGGVRSTGELFF. CDR3 sequence (DNA): TGTGCCAGCGGGGGGGTAAGGAGCACCGGGGAGCTGTTTTTT.

The chain recombines TRBV7-8 with TRBJ2-7; 8 positions match TRBD1. This CDR3 is built from 15 residues. Germline V gene data show CDR1 as SGHVS and CDR2 as FQNEAQ. V was clipped by 5 bases and J by 3 bases; unmatched bases: 9. In DNA, the CDR3 is TGTGCCAGCAGCCCGGGGACAGGAAGAAGCTACGAGCAGTACTTC. This translates into CASSPGTGRSYEQYF.

This sequence joins TRBV6-5 and TRBJ2-1, with 7 positions matching TRBD1. The V and J ends lost 6 bases and 6 bases, in that order; junction bases with no gene match: 8. Germline CDR1 MNHEY, CDR2 SVGAGI. The CDR3 runs to 14 residues. CDR3 amino acids: CASSRDRGINEQFF. For the CDR3, the DNA is TGTGCCAGCAGCCGGGACAGAGGAATCAATGAGCAGTTCTTC.

The chain carries TRBV9 and TRBJ2-7, with 10 bases fitting TRBD2. Trimming cost V 4 bases and J 6 bases; bases outside gene matches: 10. The germline V gene encodes CDR1 SGDLS and CDR2 YYNGEE. The CDR3 loop spans 15 amino acids. The CDR3: CASSFGLAGVGEQYF. Written as DNA, the CDR3 is TGTGCCAGCAGCTTCGGGCTAGCGGGAGTAGGCGAGCAGTACTTC.

This clone turned up a few times. This chain connects TRBV27 to TRBJ2-7; D not certain. The CDR3 contains 16 residues. V was pared by 5 bases and J by 0 bases, with 17 bases between. Germline lookup yields CDR1 MNHEY and CDR2 SMNVEV (reference sequence). The CDR3 loop reads CASSPDGGRPSYEQYF. The CDR3 region has the DNA TGTGCCAGCAGTCCCGACGGCGGTCGTCCCTCCTACGAGCAGTACTTC.

V is TRBV23-1 and J is TRBJ1-2; the D gene is possibly TRBD1 (6 bases). TRBV23-1 counts as an open reading frame of uncertain function. Trimming took 8 bases from V and 0 from J, leaving 16 bases between them. This CDR3 has 15 amino acids. The CDR3: CASPSRDKANYGYTF. The CDR3 DNA reads as TGCGCCAGCCCCTCAAGGGACAAAGCTAACTATGGCTACACCTTC.

V usage is TRBV14 and J usage is TRBJ2-2, with 8 bases aligning to TRBD1. CDR3 length: 15 residues. The germline CDR1 and CDR2 sequences are SGHDN and FVKESK. The junction had 6 bases not matched to a gene; V was cut back by 2 bases and J by 7 bases. CDR3: CASSQWTGRSGELFF. Written as DNA, the CDR3 is TGTGCCAGCAGCCAATGGACAGGGCGGAGCGGGGAGCTGTTTTTT.

The chain carries TRBV27 and TRBJ1-1, with TRBD1 as a possible D gene (6 bases). Deletions cut 6 bases from V and 2 bases from J, with 28 bases between. This CDR3 region has 19 residues. Germline CDR1 MNHEY, CDR2 SMNVEV (reference sequence). The CDR3 nucleotides are TGTGCCAGCAGCCATCTAAAAGCACGGGGGCGGGGGCCAAACACTGAAGCTTTCTTT. As protein: CASSHLKARGRGPNTEAFF.

The chain uses TRBV7-3 and TRBJ2-1; TRBD2 is a possible D gene (6 bases). CDR3 length: 15 residues. Germline V CDR1 and CDR2: SGHTA, FQGTGA. V lost 5 bases and J 0 bases, leaving 11 bases between the germline ends. The chain's CDR3 is CASSRAGSSYNEQFF. In DNA, the CDR3 is TGTGCCAGCAGCCGGGCGGGGAGCTCCTACAATGAGCAGTTCTTC. The full variable domain, with the rest looked up from reference TRBV7-3 and TRBJ2-1, is GAGVSQTPSNKVTEKGKYVELRCDPISGHTALYWYRQSLGQGPEFLIYFQGTGAADDSGLPNDRFFAVRPEGSVSTLKIQRTERGDSAVYLCASSRAGSSYNEQFFGPGTRLTVL.

With respect to this clone: Other DNA sequences from this sample encode an identical CDR3 as well. V gene TRBV5-5 combines with J gene TRBJ1-4; no definite D call. From germline, CDR1 is SGHKS and CDR2 YYEKEE (reference sequence). The V end was cut by 2 bases, the J end by 0 bases, with 8 bases between. The CDR3 covers 15 residues. The CDR3 coding sequence is TGTGCCAGCAGCTTTTTAGGTGCAACTAATGAAAAACTGTTTTTT. It specifies CASSFLGATNEKLFF. Full variable domain (missing parts from reference TRBV5-5 and TRBJ1-4): DAGVTQSPTHLIKTRGQQVTLRCSPISGHKSVSWYQQVLGQGPQFIFQYYEKEERGRGNFPDRFSARQFPNYSSELNVNALLLGDSALYLCASSFLGATNEKLFFGSGTQLSVL.